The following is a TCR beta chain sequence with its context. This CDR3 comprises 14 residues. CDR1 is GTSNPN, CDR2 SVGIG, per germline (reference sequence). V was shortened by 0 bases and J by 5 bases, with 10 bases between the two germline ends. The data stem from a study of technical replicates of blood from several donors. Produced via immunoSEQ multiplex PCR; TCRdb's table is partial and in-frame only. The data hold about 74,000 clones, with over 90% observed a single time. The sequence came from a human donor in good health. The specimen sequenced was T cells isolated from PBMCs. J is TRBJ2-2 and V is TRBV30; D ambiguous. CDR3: CAWSVRGVTGELFF. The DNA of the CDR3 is TGTGCCTGGAGTGTACGTGGAGTAACCGGGGAGCTGTTTTTT.